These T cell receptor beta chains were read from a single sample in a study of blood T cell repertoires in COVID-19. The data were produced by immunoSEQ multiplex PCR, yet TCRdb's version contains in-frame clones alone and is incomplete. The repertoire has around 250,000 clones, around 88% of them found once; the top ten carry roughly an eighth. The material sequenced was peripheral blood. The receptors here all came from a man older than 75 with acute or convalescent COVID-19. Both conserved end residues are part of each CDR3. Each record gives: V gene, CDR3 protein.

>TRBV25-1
CASSDPVRGYGYTF
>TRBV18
CASSNSGGNTEAFF
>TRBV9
CASSVDPPGQIPGELFF
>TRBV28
CASRQGAGEQYF
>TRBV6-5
CASNLYYGVSSPLHF
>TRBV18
CASSRDAPDTQYF
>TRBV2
CASSAGRARGETQYF
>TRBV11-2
CASSPRTGGNTEAFF
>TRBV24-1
CATSASIPPTSGGGDTQYF
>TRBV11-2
CASSQGSRYTEAFF
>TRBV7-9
CASRRGLKNEKLFF
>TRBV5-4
CASSSRGQNYGYTF
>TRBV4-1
CASSQDKERANVNYGYTF
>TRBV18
CASSPTGRQAGEQYF
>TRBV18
CASSPRLAGAGDTQYF
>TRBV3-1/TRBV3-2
CASSQDMNQPQHF
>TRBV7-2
CASSLQPGRGSPLHF
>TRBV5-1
CASSFPLGGAPSHEQFF
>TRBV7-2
CASSPGTAPYEQYF
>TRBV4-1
CASSQDPGFSNQPQHF
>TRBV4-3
CASSQDWAGISSYNSPLHF
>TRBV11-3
CASSRLAGQTQYF
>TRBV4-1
CASSQGQGFNSPLHF
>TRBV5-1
CASNGQGLAGVTHFTDTQYF
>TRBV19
CASSTGGPSNIQYF
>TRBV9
CASSVGQGPPYEQYF
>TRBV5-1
CASRPRTSGRRYNEQFF
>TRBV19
CASSIASYNEQFF
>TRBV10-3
CAISELGGGYEQYF
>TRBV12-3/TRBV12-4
CAIRQGNQPQHF
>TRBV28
CASSPAVGTEAFF
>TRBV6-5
CASSPKAGWSTEAFF
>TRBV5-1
CASSRTGEATNEKLFF
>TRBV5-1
CASSLPGLGTEAFF
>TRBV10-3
CAISEGQGTDTQYF
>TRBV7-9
CASSLSHEQYF
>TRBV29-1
CSVGTGGRAEAFF